The clone carrying this T cell receptor beta chain has a handful of counts. Its antigen remains unknown. The authors reverse transcribed all of the isolated RNA, so sequencing captured expressed TCRB transcripts. Repertoires were generated with immunoSEQ multiplex PCR, while TCRdb's copy carries only in-frame clones and drops some. The sample yields fewer than 250,000 clones, 68% seen once. The data were taken from a study of beta chain features in type 1 diabetes. The wider study: Across the samples, 90 million to 120 million sorted cells were examined in total.

This CDR3 spans 13 amino acids. Trimming shortened V by 8 bases and J by 0 bases, and 11 bases separated the two germline ends. Germline CDR1 reads SQVTM; CDR2 reads ANQGSEA. By way of CD45RO/CCR7/CD25/CD127/CD95/CD27, the CD4+ regulatory, stem cell-like memory, central memory and naive cells were sorted. Whole-study findings and limits: All four CD4+ subsets of Type 1 diabetes patients contained TCRB CDR3s that were moderately but significantly shorter.

Source material: naive CD4+ T cells from blood. This sequence was found in a man younger than 45 in good health. The V and J genes are TRBV29-1 and TRBJ2-1, with D hard to call. CDR3: CSTTWGSYNEQFF. DNA of the CDR3: TGCAGCACCACCTGGGGCTCCTACAATGAGCAGTTCTTC.